This T cell receptor beta chain was obtained from a study of T cell changes during pregnancy in multiple sclerosis. This CDR3 has 14 residues. The V end was cut by 6 bases, the J end by 8 bases, with 17 bases between. In germline, CDR1 is SNHLY, CDR2 FYNNEI. Assay: immunoSEQ multiplex PCR; the TCRdb copy retains only in-frame clones and omits some. Counted here are roughly 57,000 clones, around 92% occurring once; the ten biggest clones make up about 0.6%. The J gene is TRBJ1-5, the V gene TRBV2; D ambiguous. The sample was CD4+ T cells from peripheral blood mononuclear cells, taken after pregnancy. The sequence derives from a female donor with multiple sclerosis, enrolled in a pregnancy study. The CDR3 coding sequence is TGTGCCAGCAGAGAGAGGGCCCGGAATGAGCCCCAGCATTTT. Translation gives CASRERARNEPQHF.